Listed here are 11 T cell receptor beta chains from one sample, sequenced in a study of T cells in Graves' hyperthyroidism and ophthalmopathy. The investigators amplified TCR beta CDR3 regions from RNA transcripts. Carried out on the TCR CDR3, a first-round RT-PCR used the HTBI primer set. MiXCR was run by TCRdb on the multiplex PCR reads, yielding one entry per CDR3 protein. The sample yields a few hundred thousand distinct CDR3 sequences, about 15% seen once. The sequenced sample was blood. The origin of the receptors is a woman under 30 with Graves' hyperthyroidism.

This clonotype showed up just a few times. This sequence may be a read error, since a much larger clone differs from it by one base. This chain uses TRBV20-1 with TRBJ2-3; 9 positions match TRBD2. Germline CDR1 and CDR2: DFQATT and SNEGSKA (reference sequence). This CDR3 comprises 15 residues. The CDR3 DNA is TGCGGTGCTAGAGATATTACTAGCGGGACAGATACGCAGTATTTT. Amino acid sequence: CGARDITSGTDTQYF.

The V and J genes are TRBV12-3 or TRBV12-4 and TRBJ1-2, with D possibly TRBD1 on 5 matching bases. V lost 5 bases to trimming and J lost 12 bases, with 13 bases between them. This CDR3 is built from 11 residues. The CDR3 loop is CASSPGTGDTF. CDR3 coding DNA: TGTGCCAGCAGTCCGGGGACGGGGGACACCTTC.

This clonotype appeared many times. CDR3: CSAWTGPYEQYF. For the CDR3, the DNA is TGCAGTGCTTGGACAGGTCCCTACGAGCAGTACTTC. This rearrangement joins TRBV20-1 to TRBJ2-7, with TRBD1 matching 7 bases. With V trimmed by 5 bases and J by 2 bases, 3 bases remained unmatched. This CDR3 spans 12 amino acids. Germline CDR1 is DFQATT and CDR2 is SNEGSKA (reference sequence).

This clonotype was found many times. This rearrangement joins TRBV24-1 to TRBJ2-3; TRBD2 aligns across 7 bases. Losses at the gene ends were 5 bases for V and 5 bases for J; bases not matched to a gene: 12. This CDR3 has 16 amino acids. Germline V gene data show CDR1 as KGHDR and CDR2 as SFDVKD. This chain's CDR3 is CATSGGLAASRDTQYF. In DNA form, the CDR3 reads TGTGCCACCAGTGGAGGTCTAGCGGCGTCCCGAGATACGCAGTATTTT.

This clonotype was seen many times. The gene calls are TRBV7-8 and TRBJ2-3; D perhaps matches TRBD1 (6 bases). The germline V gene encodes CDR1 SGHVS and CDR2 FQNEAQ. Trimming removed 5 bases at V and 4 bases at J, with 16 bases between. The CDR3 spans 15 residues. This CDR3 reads CASSPRGGNADTQYF. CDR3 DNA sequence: TGTGCCAGCAGCCCTCGAGGGGGTAATGCAGATACGCAGTATTTT.

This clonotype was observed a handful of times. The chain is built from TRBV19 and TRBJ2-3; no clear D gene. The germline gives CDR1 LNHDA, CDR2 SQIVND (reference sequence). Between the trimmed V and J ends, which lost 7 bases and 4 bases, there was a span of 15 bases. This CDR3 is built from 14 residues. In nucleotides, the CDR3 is TGTGCCAGTAACCCTGCAGTGACGGCAGATACGCAGTATTTT. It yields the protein CASNPAVTADTQYF.

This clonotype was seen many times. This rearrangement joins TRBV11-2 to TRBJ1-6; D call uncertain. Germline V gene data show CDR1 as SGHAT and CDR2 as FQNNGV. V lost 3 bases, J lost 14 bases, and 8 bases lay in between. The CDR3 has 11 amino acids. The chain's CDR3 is CASSFNWSLHF. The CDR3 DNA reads TGTGCCAGCAGCTTCAATTGGTCCCTCCACTTT.

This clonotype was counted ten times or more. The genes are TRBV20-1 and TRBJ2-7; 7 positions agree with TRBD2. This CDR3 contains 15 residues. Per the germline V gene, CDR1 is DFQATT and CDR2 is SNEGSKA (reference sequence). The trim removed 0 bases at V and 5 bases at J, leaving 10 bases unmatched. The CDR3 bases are TGCAGTGCTAGAGATCTGGGGGGGGTTGGGAACGAGCAGTACTTC. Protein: CSARDLGGVGNEQYF.

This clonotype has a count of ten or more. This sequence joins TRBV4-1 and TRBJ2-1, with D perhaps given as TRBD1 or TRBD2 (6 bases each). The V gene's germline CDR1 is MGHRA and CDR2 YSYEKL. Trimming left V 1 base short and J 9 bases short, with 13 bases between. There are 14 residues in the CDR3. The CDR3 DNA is TGCGCCAGCAGCCAAGTGTCGGAGGGGGGTGAGCAGTTCTTC. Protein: CASSQVSEGGEQFF.

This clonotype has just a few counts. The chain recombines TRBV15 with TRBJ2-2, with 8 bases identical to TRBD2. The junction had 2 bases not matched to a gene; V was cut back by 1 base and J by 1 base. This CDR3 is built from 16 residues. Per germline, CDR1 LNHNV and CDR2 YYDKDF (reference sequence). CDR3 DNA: TGTGCCACCAGCAGAGTGGCGGGGGGGAACACCGGGGAGCTGTTTTTT. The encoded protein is CATSRVAGGNTGELFF.

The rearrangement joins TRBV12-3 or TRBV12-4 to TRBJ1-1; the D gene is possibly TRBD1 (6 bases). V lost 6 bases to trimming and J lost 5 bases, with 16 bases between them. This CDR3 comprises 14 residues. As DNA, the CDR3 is TGTGCCAGCAGCCCCAGGGGTGGAGGGACTGAAGCTTTCTTT. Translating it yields CASSPRGGGTEAFF.